A selection of T cell receptor beta chains follows, all from one sample in a study of shared clonotypes between healthy human individuals. Sequencing used immunoSEQ multiplex PCR; TCRdb keeps in-frame clones, though not all of them. Of nearly 2 million clones in the sample, roughly 95% were seen once. What was sequenced was naive CD8+ T cells sorted from blood. Receptors originate from a man younger than 30 in good health. CDR3s include the opening cysteine and the closing phenylalanine or tryptophan. D genes are given only for firm matches. Clone size is shown for a subset of rows, as once, few, many or a class of expanded clone.

TGTGCCAGCAACTTTCCGGGACAGGGGGGCATAGAGCAGTACTTC	CASNFPGQGGIEQYF	TRBV28	TRBJ2-7	-	TRBD1
TGTGCCAGCAGCGGTCGGACGGACCAAGAGACCCAGTACTTC	CASSGRTDQETQYF	TRBV13	TRBJ2-5	once	-
TGTGCCAGCAGCAGCGACTCGGACAGTCCATGGAACACTGAAGCTTTCTTT	CASSSDSDSPWNTEAFF	TRBV27	TRBJ1-1	-	-
TGTGCCAGCAGTACCCTCCAGGGACGCCAAGAGACCCAGTACTTC	CASSTLQGRQETQYF	TRBV6-6	TRBJ2-5	-	-
TGCGCCAGCAGTAAATCCCTAGGGGAGGATGATTCACCCCTCCACTTT	CASSKSLGEDDSPLHF	TRBV10-1	TRBJ1-6	-	-
TGTGCCAGCAGCTCGTCGGGACAGGGGTTGACTGAAGCTTTCTTT	CASSSSGQGLTEAFF	TRBV13	TRBJ1-1	-	TRBD1
TGTGCCAGCAGCATTTATGCTTCAACTAATGAAAAACTGTTTTTT	CASSIYASTNEKLFF	TRBV13	TRBJ1-4	-	-
TGTGCCAGCAGCTCATCTCTGGTGGGGGAGAACATTCAGTACTTC	CASSSSLVGENIQYF	TRBV9	TRBJ2-4	-	-
TGTGCCACCAGCGGAGGTATTAGCAATCAGCCCCAGCATTTT	CATSGGISNQPQHF	TRBV15	TRBJ1-5	-	-
TGTGCAAGTCGCTCCATTCGACACCGGCCAAATCAGCCCCAGCATTTT	CASRSIRHRPNQPQHF	TRBV12-2	TRBJ1-5	-	-
TGTGCCAGCGGACAGGGACCCTACGAGCAGTACTTC	CASGQGPYEQYF	TRBV9	TRBJ2-7	-	TRBD1
TGTGCCACTCGGCAGGACCCCTACAATGAGCAGTTCTTC	CATRQDPYNEQFF	TRBV27	TRBJ2-1	-	-
TGTGCCAGTAGTATGACAGGGGTGGGCTCCTACGAGCAGTACTTC	CASSMTGVGSYEQYF	TRBV19	TRBJ2-7	-	TRBD1
TGTGCCGGGGAGACACCCGGGGAGCTGTTTTTT	CAGETPGELFF	TRBV7-9	TRBJ2-2	-	-
TGTGCCAGTAGTGAGGGGGGGTACCAAGAGACCCAGTACTTC	CASSEGGYQETQYF	TRBV19	TRBJ2-5	-	-
TGTGCCAGCAGCGTAGGACAGGGACTAGCGGGGAATGAGCAGTTCTTC	CASSVGQGLAGNEQFF	TRBV9	TRBJ2-1	-	TRBD2
TGCGCCAGCAGCCAGAGGACTAGTTACGAGCAGTACTTC	CASSQRTSYEQYF	TRBV4-1	TRBJ2-7	once	TRBD2
TGTGCCAGCAGTTTGGGGGGGGAGACCACAGATACGCAGTATTTT	CASSLGGETTDTQYF	TRBV27	TRBJ2-3	once	TRBD2
TGTGCCAGCAGTTACTCGTCGGACGGATGGGGGTATTTT	CASSYSSDGWGYF	TRBV6-5	TRBJ2-3	-	-
TGTGCCAGCAGTCGGGGACTGCCCAATCAGCCCCAGCATTTT	CASSRGLPNQPQHF	TRBV27	TRBJ1-5	few	-
TGTGCCAGCACCCCGCCGAGCACAGATACGCAGTATTTT	CASTPPSTDTQYF	TRBV2	TRBJ2-3	-	-
TGCGCCAGCAGCTTGTTCGCAGAGAACACCGGGGAGCTGTTTTTT	CASSLFAENTGELFF	TRBV5-1	TRBJ2-2	-	-
TGTGCCAGCAGCTCAGGACAGGGGGCGGACGAGCAGTACTTC	CASSSGQGADEQYF	TRBV5-6	TRBJ2-7	-	TRBD1
TGTGCCAGCAGCTTACGGCTAGCGGGAGGACCCTACTCCTACGAGCAGTACTTC	CASSLRLAGGPYSYEQYF	TRBV7-8	TRBJ2-7	-	TRBD2
TGTGCCAGTAGTATCACCACAGGGGGCACCGGGGAGCTGTTTTTT	CASSITTGGTGELFF	TRBV19	TRBJ2-2	-	TRBD1
TGCGCCAGCAGCACGGGTTGGCAAGAGACCCAGTACTTC	CASSTGWQETQYF	TRBV10-2	TRBJ2-5	-	-
TGTGCCAGCAGCTTTGGTAGCGGTTCAGACGAGCAGTACTTC	CASSFGSGSDEQYF	TRBV7-6	TRBJ2-7	-	-
TGTGCCAGCAGTTTCTCCGAGATGGGAGCACCGCAGTATTTT	CASSFSEMGAPQYF	TRBV27	TRBJ2-3	-	-
TGTGCCAGCAGCCACTCGGACAGGGAGGATGAGCAGTTCTTC	CASSHSDREDEQFF	TRBV7-9	TRBJ2-1	-	TRBD1
TGTGCCAGCTCAGGAGGTCCCCCCACAGGAGGCAACATTCAGTACTTC	CASSGGPPTGGNIQYF	TRBV18	TRBJ2-4	-	-
TGTGCCAGCAGCACCGAGAGGGGTGTTGGGGCCAACGTCCTGACTTTC	CASSTERGVGANVLTF	TRBV7-9	TRBJ2-6	-	-
TGTGCCAGCAGTGCCGTTTCAGGGTTTGTTGAAGCTTTCTTT	CASSAVSGFVEAFF	TRBV27	TRBJ1-1	-	-
TGTGCCAGCAGCTTCTCCGGGACAGGGGGGGCCGGGGAGCTGTTTTTT	CASSFSGTGGAGELFF	TRBV7-9	TRBJ2-2	-	TRBD1
TGCGCCAGCAGCCAGGGAACCGGGGAGCTGTTTTTT	CASSQGTGELFF	TRBV10-1	TRBJ2-2	-	-
TGTGCCAGCAGTTACGAGGGGCGGAAGGGTTCCCAGTACTTC	CASSYEGRKGSQYF	TRBV6-5	TRBJ2-5	-	-
TGTGCCAGCAGCCCGGGAGGGGGGGATGGCTACACCTTC	CASSPGGGDGYTF	TRBV5-6	TRBJ1-2	-	-
TGTGCCACCAGCAGACCGGACACAGGGAATGAGCAGTTCTTC	CATSRPDTGNEQFF	TRBV15	TRBJ2-1	-	-
TGCGCCAGCAGCCAAGATTTCCTGAGGGGTTCACCCCTCCACTTT	CASSQDFLRGSPLHF	TRBV4-1	TRBJ1-6	few	-
TGTGCCAGCAGCTTCGCGACGGACTCTGGAAACACCATATATTTT	CASSFATDSGNTIYF	TRBV11-2	TRBJ1-3	-	-
TGCGCCAGCAGCCTCCTATCGACAGGGCCGAGCTCCTACAATGAGCAGTTCTTC	CASSLLSTGPSSYNEQFF	TRBV5-1	TRBJ2-1	-	TRBD1
TGTGCCAGCAGCGGGGGACAGGGGACAGCCAAAAACATTCAGTACTTC	CASSGGQGTAKNIQYF	TRBV5-6	TRBJ2-4	-	TRBD1
TGTGCCAGCAGCGTGGGGCCGGACTACGAGCAGTACTTC	CASSVGPDYEQYF	TRBV13	TRBJ2-7	-	-
TGTGCCATCAGACCCCTGGGGGCTTACGAGCAGTACTTC	CAIRPLGAYEQYF	TRBV10-3	TRBJ2-7	-	-
TGTGCCAGCAGTGAAGTCCTAGGAATAGATACGCAGTATTTT	CASSEVLGIDTQYF	TRBV2	TRBJ2-3	-	-
TGTGCCAGCAGTCCCATCTCCGGCTACGAGCAGTACTTC	CASSPISGYEQYF	TRBV27	TRBJ2-7	-	-
TGTGCCAGCAGCGCCGGAACAGATACGCAGTATTTT	CASSAGTDTQYF	TRBV9	TRBJ2-3	-	-
TGCGCCAGCAGCCAAGGGAACCTAGGTCCAGAGACCCAGTACTTC	CASSQGNLGPETQYF	TRBV4-3	TRBJ2-5	-	-
TGTGCCAGCAGCGTTGAGACAGGGGTTTTCGGGGAGCTGTTTTTT	CASSVETGVFGELFF	TRBV9	TRBJ2-2	-	TRBD1
TGTGCCAGCAGCTCGGGACAGGGTTCCGCCTACGAGCAGTACTTC	CASSSGQGSAYEQYF	TRBV5-4	TRBJ2-7	-	TRBD1
TGTGCCAGCTCAGGCAGGGACGAATCCTACGAGCAGTACTTC	CASSGRDESYEQYF	TRBV18	TRBJ2-7	once	-
TGTGCCAGCAGCCCTGGGACTAGCGGCACATACGAGCAGTACTTC	CASSPGTSGTYEQYF	TRBV13	TRBJ2-7	once	TRBD2
TGCAGCGTTCTGGGCAGGGCGGATAGCAATCAGCCCCAGCATTTT	CSVLGRADSNQPQHF	TRBV29-1	TRBJ1-5	-	-
TGCGCCAGCAGCCAAACACTAGGGGATACGCAGTATTTT	CASSQTLGDTQYF	TRBV4-3	TRBJ2-3	-	-
TGTGCCAGCAGCTTTAGACTAGCGGGAGGTATGGTCGACTACGAGCAGTACTTC	CASSFRLAGGMVDYEQYF	TRBV7-2	TRBJ2-7	-	TRBD2